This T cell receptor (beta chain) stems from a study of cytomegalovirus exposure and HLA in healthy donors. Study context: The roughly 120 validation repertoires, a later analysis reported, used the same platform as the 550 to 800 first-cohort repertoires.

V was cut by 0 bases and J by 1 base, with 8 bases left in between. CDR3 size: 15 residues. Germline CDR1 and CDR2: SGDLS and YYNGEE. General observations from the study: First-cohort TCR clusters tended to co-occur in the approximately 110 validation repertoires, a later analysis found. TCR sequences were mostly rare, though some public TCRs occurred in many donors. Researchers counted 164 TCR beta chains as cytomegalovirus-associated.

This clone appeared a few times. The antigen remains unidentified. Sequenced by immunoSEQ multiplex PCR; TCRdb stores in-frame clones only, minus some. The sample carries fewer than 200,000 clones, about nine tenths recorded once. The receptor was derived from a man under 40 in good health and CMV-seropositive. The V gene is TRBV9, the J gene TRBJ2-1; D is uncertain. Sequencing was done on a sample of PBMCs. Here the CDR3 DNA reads TGTGCCAGCAGCGTAGTTGACTTTTCCTACAATGAGCAGTTCTTC. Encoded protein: CASSVVDFSYNEQFF.